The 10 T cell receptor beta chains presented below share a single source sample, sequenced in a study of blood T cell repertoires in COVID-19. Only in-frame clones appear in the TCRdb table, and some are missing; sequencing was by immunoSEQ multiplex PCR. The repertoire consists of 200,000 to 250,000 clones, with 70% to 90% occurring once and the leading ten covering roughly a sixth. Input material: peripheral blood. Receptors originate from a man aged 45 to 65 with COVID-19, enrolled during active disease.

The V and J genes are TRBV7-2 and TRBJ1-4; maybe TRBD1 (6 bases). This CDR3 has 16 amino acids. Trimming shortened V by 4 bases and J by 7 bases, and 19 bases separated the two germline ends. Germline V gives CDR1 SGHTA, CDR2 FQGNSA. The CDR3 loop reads CASSSFLTGISEKLFF. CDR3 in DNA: TGTGCCAGCAGCTCCTTCCTAACAGGGATAAGTGAAAAACTGTTTTTT.

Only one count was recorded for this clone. The CDR3 bases are TGCGCCAGCAGCCGGGGACAGGGAAGAGATGAGCCCCAGCATTTT. Translation: CASSRGQGRDEPQHF. The chain employs TRBV5-1 and TRBJ1-5; 9 bases are a match to TRBD1. V shed 4 bases, J shed 8 bases, and the junction held 10 bases outside the gene matches. Per germline, CDR1 SGHRS and CDR2 YFSETQ. This CDR3 is 15 amino acids long.

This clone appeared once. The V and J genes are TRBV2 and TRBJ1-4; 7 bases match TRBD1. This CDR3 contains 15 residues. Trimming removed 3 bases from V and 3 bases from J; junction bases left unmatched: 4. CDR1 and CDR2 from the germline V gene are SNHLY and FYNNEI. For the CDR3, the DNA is TGTGCCAGCAGTGACCGCCAGGGGGCTAATGAAAAACTGTTTTTT. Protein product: CASSDRQGANEKLFF.

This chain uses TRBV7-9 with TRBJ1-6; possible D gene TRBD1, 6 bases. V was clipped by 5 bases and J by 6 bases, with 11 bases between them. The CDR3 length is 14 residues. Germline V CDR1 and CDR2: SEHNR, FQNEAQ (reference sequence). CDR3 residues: CASSTRGSNSPLHF. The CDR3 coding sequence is TGTGCCAGCAGCACCAGGGGAAGTAATTCACCCCTCCACTTT. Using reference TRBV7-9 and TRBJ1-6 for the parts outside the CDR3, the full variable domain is DTGVSQNPRHKITKRGQNVTFRCDPISEHNRLYWYRQTLGQGPEFLTYFQNEAQLEKSRLLSDRFSAERPKGSFSTLEIQRTEQGDSAMYLCASSTRGSNSPLHFGNGTRLTVT.

The CDR3 loop is CASSISLPSNQPQHF. The CDR3 DNA reads as TGTGCCAGCAGCATTAGCCTCCCTAGCAATCAGCCCCAGCATTTT. V and J are TRBV6-5 and TRBJ1-5; D gene ambiguous. The CDR3 consists of 15 residues. V lost 6 bases to trimming and J lost 0 bases, with 12 bases between them. The germline gives CDR1 MNHEY, CDR2 SVGAGI.

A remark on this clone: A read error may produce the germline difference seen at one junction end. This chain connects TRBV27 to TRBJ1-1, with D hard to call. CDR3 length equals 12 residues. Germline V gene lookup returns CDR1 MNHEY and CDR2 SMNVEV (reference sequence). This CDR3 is CASSARPPSFVF. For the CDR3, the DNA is TGTGCCAGCAGTGCGAGGCCGCCGTCCTTCGTCTTT.

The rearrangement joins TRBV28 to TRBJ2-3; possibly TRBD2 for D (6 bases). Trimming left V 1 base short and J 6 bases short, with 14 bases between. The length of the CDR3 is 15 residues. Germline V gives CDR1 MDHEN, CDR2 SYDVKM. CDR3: CASSLSQGLGDTQYF. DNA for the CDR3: TGTGCCAGCAGTTTATCCCAGGGACTGGGGGATACGCAGTATTTT.

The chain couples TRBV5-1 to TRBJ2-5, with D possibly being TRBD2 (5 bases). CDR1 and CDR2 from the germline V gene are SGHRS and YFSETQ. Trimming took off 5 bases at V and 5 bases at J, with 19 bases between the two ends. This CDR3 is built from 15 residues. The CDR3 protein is CASRDPRGIGETQYF. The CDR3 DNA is TGCGCCAGCAGGGACCCCCGGGGTATCGGGGAGACCCAGTACTTC. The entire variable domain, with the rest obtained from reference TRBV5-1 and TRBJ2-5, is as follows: KAGVTQTPRYLIKTRGQQVTLSCSPISGHRSVSWYQQTPGQGLQFLFEYFSETQRNKGNFPGRFSGRQFSNSRSEMNVSTLELGDSALYLCASRDPRGIGETQYFGPGTRLLVL.

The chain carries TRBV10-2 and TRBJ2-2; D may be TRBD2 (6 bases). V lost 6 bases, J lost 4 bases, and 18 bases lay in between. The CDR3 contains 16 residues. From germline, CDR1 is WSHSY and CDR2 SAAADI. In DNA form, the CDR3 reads TGCGCCAGCAGCCCTGGGGTGGGAGGTGGCACCGGGGAGCTGTTTTTT. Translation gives CASSPGVGGGTGELFF.

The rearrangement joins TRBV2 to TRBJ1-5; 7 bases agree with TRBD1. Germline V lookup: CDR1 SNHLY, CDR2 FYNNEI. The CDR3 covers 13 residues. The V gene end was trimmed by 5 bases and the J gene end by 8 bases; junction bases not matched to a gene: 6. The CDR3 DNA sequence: TGTGCCAGCAGTTCACAGGGGATTGAGCCCCAGCATTTT. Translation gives CASSSQGIEPQHF.